This T cell receptor (beta chain) was sequenced during a study of identical twins. This clonotype was picked up a small number of times. Antigen unknown. TCRdb used MiXCR to reprocess the 5' RACE reads, holding one entry per CDR3 protein. The data contain 550,000 to 700,000 distinct CDR3 sequences, nearly 10% of them singletons. General study points: Models predicted less out-of-frame TCR alpha sharing in monozygotic twins than was found.

CDR3 length: 13 amino acids. V lost 9 bases and J 4 bases, leaving 14 bases between the germline ends. This same sample was also taken into another study, of yellow fever vaccine responses in identical twins.

Sequencing was done on a sample of PBMCs. This receptor was taken from a woman aged 18-29 years in good health. The rearrangement uses TRBV12-3 or TRBV12-4 and TRBJ2-3; perhaps TRBD1 as D (5 bases). CDR3 DNA sequence: TGTGCCAGTCTAACGGCCAGGGCAGATACGCAGTATTTT. This encodes CASLTARADTQYF.